The 26 T cell receptor beta chains presented below share a single source sample, sequenced in a study of T cells after yellow fever vaccination. MiXCR was run by TCRdb on the 5' RACE reads, yielding one entry per CDR3 protein. The table lists approximately 260,000 distinct CDR3 sequences, 5.2% of them singletons. Sequences were derived from CD4+ T cells sorted from PBMCs, sampled on the day of the yellow fever booster vaccination. Every receptor here comes from a man aged 18 to 35 who received the YFV17D yellow fever vaccine.

This sequence joins TRBV19 and TRBJ2-3; no definite D call. The germline V gene has CDR1 LNHDA and CDR2 SQIVND (reference sequence). Trimming left V 5 bases short and J 2 bases short, with 11 bases between. The CDR3 totals 14 residues. For the CDR3, the DNA is TGTGCCAGTAGTTTATCTATTGCCACAGATACGCAGTATTTT. This sequence encodes CASSLSIATDTQYF.

This clonotype occurred a few times. The V and J genes are TRBV7-8 and TRBJ1-5; D unclear. V was cut by 5 bases and J by 0 bases, with 11 bases left in between. The germline CDR1 and CDR2 sequences are SGHVS and FQNEAQ. The CDR3 is made up of 15 amino acids. The CDR3 sequence: CASSPTGYSNQPQHF. The CDR3 DNA reads TGTGCCAGCAGCCCGACGGGGTATAGCAATCAGCCCCAGCATTTT.

The V and J genes are TRBV6-2 or TRBV6-3 and TRBJ1-2, with 7 bases fitting TRBD1. CDR1 is MNHEY and CDR2 is SVGEGT in the germline V gene. The CDR3 is 12 residues long. Trimming cost V 8 bases and J 3 bases; bases outside gene matches: 3. CDR3: CASRRGDYGYTF. The CDR3, as DNA: TGTGCCAGCCGCAGGGGGGACTATGGCTACACCTTC.

This chain links TRBV15 with TRBJ1-4; 8 nucleotides agree with TRBD1. Unmatched junction bases numbered 11, after V lost 1 base and J lost 4 bases. The V gene's germline CDR1 is LNHNV and CDR2 YYDKDF (reference sequence). The CDR3 is made up of 18 amino acids. The CDR3 nucleotides are TGTGCCACCAGCAGAGGAAACCGAGGACAGGGAGGTAATGAAAAACTGTTTTTT. It yields the protein CATSRGNRGQGGNEKLFF.

This clonotype was counted at least ten times. The rearrangement uses TRBV29-1 and TRBJ2-1; 9 bases fit TRBD1. Germline CDR1 reads SQVTM; CDR2 reads ANQGSEA. The CDR3 length is 13 residues. The V gene end was trimmed by 4 bases and the J gene end by 4 bases; junction bases not matched to a gene: 2. CDR3 bases: TGCAGCGTTGGACAGGGGGTATACAATGAGCAGTTCTTC. It translates to CSVGQGVYNEQFF.

This clonotype has only a few counts. The gene calls are TRBV7-9 and TRBJ1-3; possibly TRBD1 for D (6 bases). The germline V gene has CDR1 SEHNR and CDR2 FQNEAQ (reference sequence). V lost 5 bases and J 3 bases, leaving 14 bases between the germline ends. The length of the CDR3 is 15 residues. The DNA of the CDR3 is TGTGCCAGCAGCCAAAAGGGGGGTAGTGGAAACACCATATATTTT. Translation: CASSQKGGSGNTIYF.

This clonotype was recorded at least ten times. The gene calls are TRBV5-1 and TRBJ2-7; no reliable D call. This CDR3 is 12 amino acids long. Per the germline V gene, CDR1 is SGHRS and CDR2 is YFSETQ. Trimming took 4 bases from V and 4 from J, leaving 9 bases between them. CDR3 DNA: TGCGCCAGCAGCACAACAGCATACGAGCAGTACTTC. Translation: CASSTTAYEQYF. The full variable domain, its missing parts supplied by reference TRBV5-1 and TRBJ2-7, is KAGVTQTPRYLIKTRGQQVTLSCSPISGHRSVSWYQQTPGQGLQFLFEYFSETQRNKGNFPGRFSGRQFSNSRSEMNVSTLELGDSALYLCASSTTAYEQYFGPGTRLTVT.

The chain combines TRBV7-2 with TRBJ1-2; a possible D gene is TRBD1 (6 bases). The V end was cut by 5 bases, the J end by 3 bases, with 16 bases between. Germline CDR1 SGHTA, CDR2 FQGNSA. The CDR3 covers 15 residues. This CDR3 reads CASSPYRVRDYGYTF. In DNA form, the CDR3 reads TGTGCCAGCAGCCCATACAGGGTTAGGGACTATGGCTACACCTTC.

There are a few counts of this clonotype. This chain uses TRBV20-1 with TRBJ1-4, with D possibly matching TRBD1 (5 bases). CDR3 length: 13 amino acids. CDR1 DFQATT and CDR2 SNEGSKA come from the germline V gene (reference sequence). The V end lost 6 bases, the J end lost 4 bases, and 12 bases lay between the germline ends. CDR3: CSAARGVNEKLFF. Here the CDR3 DNA reads TGCAGTGCCGCCCGGGGGGTTAATGAAAAACTGTTTTTT.

DNA of the CDR3: TGTGCCAGCAGCCAACCTCTCTCAGGGGGCTATGGCTACACCTTC. It is translated as CASSQPLSGGYGYTF. This chain uses TRBV5-6 with TRBJ1-2, with TRBD1 identical over 7 bases. The V and J ends lost 4 bases and 4 bases, in that order; junction bases with no gene match: 10. CDR1 SGHDT and CDR2 YYEEEE come from the germline V gene. The CDR3 has 15 residues.

In its sample, this clonotype was seen a few times. The J gene is TRBJ1-5, the V gene TRBV5-1; TRBD1 aligns across 9 bases. This CDR3 spans 15 amino acids. CDR1 is SGHRS, CDR2 YFSETQ, per germline. The ends lost 3 bases at V and 2 bases at J; junction bases unmatched: 3. CDR3 sequence reads: CASSWTGARNQPQHF. Written as DNA, the CDR3 is TGCGCCAGCAGCTGGACAGGGGCCCGCAATCAGCCCCAGCATTTT.

This clonotype was seen repeatedly, ten times or more. The chain uses TRBV4-3 and TRBJ2-5, with D maybe TRBD2 (6 bases). CDR1 LGHNA and CDR2 YSLEER come from the germline V gene. Between the trimmed V and J ends, which lost 3 bases and 7 bases, there was a span of 9 bases. The CDR3 spans 12 residues. CDR3 loop: CASSQPGGTQYF. The CDR3 nucleotides read TGCGCCAGCAGCCAGCCCGGGGGGACCCAGTACTTC.

As concerns this clonotype: The conserved closing phenylalanine or tryptophan is absent in this CDR3, likely reflecting a read error. V and J are TRBV15 and TRBJ2-1; a possible D gene is TRBD1 (5 bases). V gave up 1 base and J gave up 7 bases, with 8 bases separating them. This CDR3 region has 13 residues. CDR1 and CDR2 from the germline V gene are LNHNV and YYDKDF (reference sequence). The chain's CDR3 is CATSRVAGNEQFV. The CDR3 region has the DNA TGTGCCACCAGCAGAGTAGCAGGGAATGAGCAGTTCGTG.

This clonotype came up a few times. The chain has TRBV20-1 and TRBJ2-6, with D unresolved. The CDR3 is made up of 15 amino acids. Trimming left V 3 bases short and J 0 bases short, with 9 bases between. Germline V CDR1 and CDR2: DFQATT, SNEGSKA (reference sequence). CDR3 protein: CSASSAVSGANVLTF. As DNA, the CDR3 is TGCAGTGCTAGTTCGGCGGTCTCTGGGGCCAACGTCCTGACTTTC.

In its sample, this clonotype was seen many times. The V call is TRBV12-3 or TRBV12-4, the J call TRBJ2-3; 7 bases are shared with TRBD1. CDR3 length: 15 residues. With 5 bases clipped from V and 5 bases from J, the junction kept 10 bases outside the gene matches. CDR3 nucleotide sequence: TGTGCCAGCAGTGGTTTGAGGGGGCAGAGAGATACGCAGTATTTT. This gives the protein CASSGLRGQRDTQYF.

This clonotype was observed a handful of times. The chain uses TRBV25-1 and TRBJ1-4, with a weak D call TRBD1 (5 bases). V was cut by 5 bases and J by 3 bases, with 10 bases left in between. Germline CDR1 reads MGHDK; CDR2 reads SYGVNS. The CDR3 has 14 residues. The CDR3 spells CASSLGAPNEKLFF. The CDR3 region has the DNA TGTGCCAGCAGTCTAGGGGCCCCTAATGAAAAACTGTTTTTT.

This clonotype was detected a few times. J is TRBJ2-7 and V is TRBV27; no clear D gene. The CDR3 has 16 amino acids. Trimming shortened V by 1 base and J by 0 bases, and 13 bases separated the two germline ends. Germline assignment: CDR1 MNHEY and CDR2 SMNVEV (reference sequence). The CDR3 sequence is CASSLYAQSPSYEQYV. The DNA for the CDR3 is TGTGCCAGCAGTTTATATGCGCAGAGTCCCTCCTACGAGCAGTACGTC.

This clonotype was counted only a few times. The chain has TRBV6-5 and TRBJ1-1, with D uncertain. From germline, CDR1 is MNHEY and CDR2 SVGAGI. Trimming pared 0 bases from V and 1 base from J, leaving 6 bases between. The CDR3 has 14 residues. The CDR3, as DNA: TGTGCCAGCAGTTACTCAGGAACGAACACTGAAGCTTTCTTT. Its protein is CASSYSGTNTEAFF.

This clonotype was observed a few times. The germline gene is not matched at one end of the junction; a read error may be the cause. The J gene is TRBJ1-1, the V gene TRBV5-1; D remains ambiguous. The CDR3 runs to 12 residues. CDR1 and CDR2 (germline): SGHRS, YFSETQ. The CDR3 DNA reads TGCGCCAGCAGCTTTACGGGTTCGCAGAGAGTCTTT. Protein product: CASSFTGSQRVF.

This clonotype was observed at least ten times. The rearrangement uses TRBV5-1 and TRBJ2-5, with a possible D match to TRBD1 (6 bases). CDR1 and CDR2 (germline): SGHRS, YFSETQ. Trimming took 3 bases from V and 2 from J, leaving 8 bases between them. This CDR3 comprises 13 residues. CDR3 in DNA: TGCGCCAGCAGCTATGGACAGCAAGAGACCCAGTACTTC. This sequence encodes CASSYGQQETQYF.

This clonotype was observed many times. The rearrangement joins TRBV5-1 to TRBJ2-5; 8 bases fit TRBD1. The CDR3 loop spans 16 amino acids. Germline V gives CDR1 SGHRS, CDR2 YFSETQ. The V segment lost 4 bases and the J segment 5 bases; nucleotides outside the gene matches: 13. DNA for the CDR3: TGCGCCAGCAGCGGTATAAGGGACAGGCGGCGGGAGACCCAGTACTTC. It codes for CASSGIRDRRRETQYF. Together with reference TRBV5-1 and TRBJ2-5, the CDR3 gives the full variable domain: KAGVTQTPRYLIKTRGQQVTLSCSPISGHRSVSWYQQTPGQGLQFLFEYFSETQRNKGNFPGRFSGRQFSNSRSEMNVSTLELGDSALYLCASSGIRDRRRETQYFGPGTRLLVL.

This clonotype was counted ten times or more. The V and J genes are TRBV5-4 and TRBJ2-3; D is unresolved. This CDR3 contains 15 residues. Germline V gene lookup returns CDR1 SGHNT and CDR2 YYREEE (reference sequence). V lost 0 bases to trimming and J lost 2 bases, with 10 bases between them. CDR3 nucleotide sequence: TGTGCCAGCAGCTTGGATGCACGGACCACAGATACGCAGTATTTT. This sequence encodes CASSLDARTTDTQYF.

This chain connects TRBV6-2 or TRBV6-3 to TRBJ2-7; D is undetermined. Trimming stripped 6 bases from V and 1 base from J, with 4 bases between. Germline V gives CDR1 MNHEY, CDR2 SVGEGT. The CDR3 sequence is 11 residues long. Written as DNA, the CDR3 is TGTGCCAGCAGAGTGTCCTACGAGCAGTACTTC. Encoded protein: CASRVSYEQYF.

This clonotype was seen many times. The genes are TRBV5-1 and TRBJ2-5; D might be TRBD1 or TRBD2, each matching 5 bases. V lost 5 bases and J lost 1, with 15 bases in between. CDR3 length: 15 amino acids. The V gene's germline CDR1 is SGHRS and CDR2 YFSETQ. CDR3 DNA: TGCGCCAGCAGATCCGCCGGGACCACCCAAGAGACCCAGTACTTC. Protein product: CASRSAGTTQETQYF.

The J gene is TRBJ2-5, the V gene TRBV12-3 or TRBV12-4; the D gene is possibly TRBD2 (7 bases). V was pared by 8 bases and J by 1 base, with 14 bases between. The CDR3 contains 14 residues. CDR3 coding DNA: TGTGCCAGCGCCGGGGGGCCCCCCCAAGAGACCCAGTACTTC. Its protein is CASAGGPPQETQYF.

This clonotype was counted many times. This chain connects TRBV12-3 or TRBV12-4 to TRBJ2-3; the match to TRBD2 covers 9 bases. This CDR3 is built from 18 residues. Germline trimming cut 3 bases from V and 2 bases from J; bases unmatched to any gene: 12. The CDR3 loop reads CASSLGRRGGGATDTQYF. The CDR3 coding sequence is TGTGCCAGCAGTTTGGGAAGACGGGGCGGGGGGGCCACAGATACGCAGTATTTT.